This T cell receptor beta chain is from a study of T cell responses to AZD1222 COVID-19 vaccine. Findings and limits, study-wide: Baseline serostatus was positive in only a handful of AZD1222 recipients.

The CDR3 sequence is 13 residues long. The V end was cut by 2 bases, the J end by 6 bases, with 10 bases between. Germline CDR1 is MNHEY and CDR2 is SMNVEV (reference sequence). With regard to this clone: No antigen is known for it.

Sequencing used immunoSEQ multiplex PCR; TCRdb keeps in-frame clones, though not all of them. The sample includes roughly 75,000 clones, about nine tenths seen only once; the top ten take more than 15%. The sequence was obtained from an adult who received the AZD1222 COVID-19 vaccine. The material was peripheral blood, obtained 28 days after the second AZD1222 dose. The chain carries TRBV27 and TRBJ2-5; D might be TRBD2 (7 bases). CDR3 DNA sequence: TGTGCCAGCAGTTTAGGGGGGGCTAAGACCCAGTACTTC. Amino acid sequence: CASSLGGAKTQYF.